Below are 32 T cell receptor beta chains sequenced from a single sample in a study of T cell repertoires in cytomegalovirus infection. TCRdb reanalysed the reads using MiXCR and keeps one entry per CDR3 protein. This sample yields 500,000 or so distinct CDR3 sequences, of which approximately 15% are seen a single time; approximately 24% belongs to the top ten. The sample taken for sequencing was CD8+ T cells from PBMCs. The receptors derive from a human donor in good health (CMV status not recorded). Some clones in this sample may be carry-over from other donors' samples.

This clonotype was seen ten or more times. The chain carries TRBV11-2 and TRBJ2-1; 7 bases match TRBD1. The CDR3 runs 15 residues. Germline CDR1 SGHAT, CDR2 FQNNGV. V was clipped by 5 bases and J by 2 bases; unmatched bases: 6. CDR3 sequence: CASSQDRETYNEQFF. The CDR3 coding sequence is TGTGCCAGCAGCCAAGACAGGGAGACCTACAATGAGCAGTTCTTC.

This clonotype appeared many times. This chain uses TRBV11-1 with TRBJ1-1; 9 bases match TRBD1. Germline V gives CDR1 SGHAT, CDR2 FQDESV (reference sequence). The CDR3 is made up of 16 amino acids. The trim removed 3 bases at V and 0 bases at J, leaving 5 bases unmatched. CDR3: CASSFTGTGMNTEAFF. The CDR3 DNA reads as TGTGCCAGCAGCTTTACCGGGACAGGGATGAACACTGAAGCTTTCTTT.

CDR3 bases: TGTGCCAGCAGCCTCTGGGACAGGGGGGGTGATACTGAAGCTTTCTTT. Translated, it gives CASSLWDRGGDTEAFF. The chain combines TRBV9 with TRBJ1-1; 11 bases are shared with TRBD1. Unmatched junction bases numbered 10, after V lost 4 bases and J lost 5 bases. CDR1 and CDR2 (germline): SGDLS, YYNGEE. The CDR3 has 16 amino acids.

This clonotype was seen more than once but under ten times. This chain joins TRBV6-5 and TRBJ2-5; possible D gene TRBD1, 6 bases. Trimming took 5 bases from V and 4 from J, leaving 17 bases between them. CDR1 and CDR2 from the germline V gene are MNHEY and SVGAGI. This CDR3 contains 15 residues. This CDR3 is CASSQRQDSLETQYF. In DNA, the CDR3 is TGTGCCAGCAGTCAACGACAGGACTCCCTAGAGACCCAGTACTTC.

The chain joins TRBV28 to TRBJ1-5; tentatively, D is TRBD1 (5 bases). Trimming stripped 2 bases from V and 4 bases from J, with 12 bases between. The CDR3 has 15 residues. Germline V gene sequence: CDR1 MDHEN, CDR2 SYDVKM. The DNA of the CDR3 is TGTGCCAGCAGTTTAGGGGGGTTAGGTAATCAGCCCCAGCATTTT. It codes for CASSLGGLGNQPQHF.

Concerning this clonotype itself: Relative to the germline gene, one junction end is altered; a read error may explain this. This rearrangement joins TRBV6-8 to TRBJ2-2; possibly TRBD1 for D (6 bases). CDR1 and CDR2 (germline): MNHGY, SAAAGT. The CDR3 is made up of 18 amino acids. CDR3 sequence: CASSYSSAGATNTGEQFF. The CDR3 DNA follows: TGTGCCAGCAGTTACTCGTCGGCAGGGGCTACGAACACCGGGGAGCAGTTCTTT.

This clonotype was counted many times. The chain recombines TRBV7-8 with TRBJ2-2; D is tentatively TRBD1 or TRBD2 (5 bases each). The CDR3 has 15 amino acids. The germline V and J ends were trimmed by 5 bases and 5 bases, with 15 bases remaining between them. CDR1 and CDR2 from the germline V gene are SGHVS and FQNEAQ. In nucleotides, the CDR3 is TGTGCCAGCAGCCCTGACAGAGGGTGGACCGGGGAGCTGTTTTTT. Protein sequence: CASSPDRGWTGELFF.

This clonotype was counted many times. The rearrangement uses TRBV7-8 and TRBJ2-5, with D unclear. CDR1 is SGHVS, CDR2 FQNEAQ, per germline. Trimming left V 0 bases short and J 2 bases short, with 7 bases between. CDR3 length equals 14 residues. The CDR3 spells CASSLAWQQETQYF. The CDR3 DNA reads TGTGCCAGCAGCTTAGCGTGGCAGCAAGAGACCCAGTACTTC.

This clonotype was observed many times. The chain joins TRBV7-2 to TRBJ2-3; 7 bases match TRBD2. The CDR3 runs 16 residues. V lost 4 bases to trimming and J lost 0 bases; unmatched junction nucleotides: 7. Germline V gene lookup returns CDR1 SGHTA and CDR2 FQGNSA. Here the CDR3 DNA reads TGTGCCAGCAGCTCCCGGGACTACTGGAGCACAGATACGCAGTATTTT. This codes for CASSSRDYWSTDTQYF.

This clonotype was counted ten times or more. The chain joins TRBV7-6 to TRBJ2-5; D uncertain. CDR1 is SGHVS, CDR2 FNYEAQ, per germline. Trimming cost V 4 bases and J 11 bases, with 11 bases left between them. The CDR3 sequence is 11 residues long. The CDR3 DNA reads TGTGCCAGCAGCTCCCCAGTTAAGCAGTACTTC. Its protein is CASSSPVKQYF.

The chain employs TRBV7-6 and TRBJ2-1, with 7 bases that match TRBD2. The CDR3 consists of 17 residues. Germline-derived CDR1 and CDR2 are SGHVS and FNYEAQ. The CDR3 spells CARSLGYLAGPYKETFF. DNA of the CDR3: TGTGCTAGAAGCTTAGGATATTTAGCGGGCCCCTACAAGGAGACGTTCTTC.

This clonotype occurred many times. This chain's CDR3 is CATTRLAGYQETQYF. CDR3 sequence (DNA): TGTGCTACCACTCGACTAGCGGGATACCAAGAGACCCAGTACTTC. This sequence joins TRBV28 and TRBJ2-5; 11 nucleotides agree with TRBD2. CDR1 MDHEN and CDR2 SYDVKM come from the germline V gene. The CDR3 is 15 residues long.

This clonotype came up a few times. The chain uses TRBV5-6 and TRBJ2-1; 8 positions match TRBD1. CDR3 length: 13 amino acids. Germline CDR1 and CDR2: SGHDT and YYEEEE. Trimming took 4 bases from V and 12 from J; bases not matched to a gene: 9. CDR3: CASSTGQGLVQFF. As DNA, the CDR3 is TGTGCCAGCAGCACCGGACAGGGATTGGTGCAGTTCTTC.

This clonotype was seen at least ten times. This chain joins TRBV19 and TRBJ1-1; unclear D gene. The germline V gene encodes CDR1 LNHDA and CDR2 SQIVND (reference sequence). This CDR3 is built from 18 residues. Trimming removed 2 bases at V and 4 bases at J, with 23 bases between. The CDR3: CASSIRRELPYRSTEAFF. In DNA form, the CDR3 reads TGTGCCAGTAGTATAAGGCGGGAATTGCCGTATCGGTCCACTGAAGCTTTCTTT.

The chain carries TRBV4-1 and TRBJ2-7, with D possibly being TRBD2 (5 bases). The CDR3 contains 15 residues. V was trimmed by 0 bases and J by 0 bases, leaving 9 bases between them. Germline loops: CDR1 MGHRA, CDR2 YSYEKL. CDR3: CASSQEASSSYEQYF. The CDR3, as DNA: TGCGCCAGCAGCCAAGAGGCTAGCAGCTCCTACGAGCAGTACTTC.

This chain's CDR3 is CASSHHYIPGTGDNEQFF. Here the CDR3 DNA reads TGCGCCAGCAGCCACCACTATATCCCAGGGACAGGCGACAATGAGCAGTTCTTC. The chain carries TRBV5-1 and TRBJ2-1, with 8 positions matching TRBD1. CDR1 is SGHRS and CDR2 is YFSETQ in the germline V gene. V lost 4 bases, J lost 5 bases, and 17 bases stayed unmatched. The CDR3 sequence is 18 residues long.

The rearrangement links TRBV9 to TRBJ2-3; D could derive from TRBD1 or TRBD2 (5 bases each). The CDR3 consists of 17 residues. CDR1 SGDLS and CDR2 YYNGEE come from the germline V gene. V lost 4 bases, J lost 5 bases, and 23 bases lay in between. CDR3 sequence (DNA): TGTGCCAGCAGCCCCCTCCTGGGGCTCCAAGAGGGAGATACGCAGTATTTT. This codes for CASSPLLGLQEGDTQYF.

This clonotype was recorded many times. The J gene is TRBJ1-5, the V gene TRBV7-2; maybe TRBD1 (5 bases). V lost 7 bases to trimming and J lost 3 bases, with 16 bases between them. CDR1 and CDR2 (germline): SGHTA, FQGNSA. This CDR3 has 15 residues. CDR3 sequence reads: CASTLRPGLNQPQHF. The CDR3 coding sequence is TGTGCCAGCACCCTTAGACCGGGGCTCAATCAGCCCCAGCATTTT.

On this clonotype: A much larger clone lies one base from this, so it may be a read error. The rearrangement uses TRBV4-1 and TRBJ2-1; 7 positions agree with TRBD2. Germline lookup yields CDR1 MGHRA and CDR2 YSYEKL. CDR3 length: 14 amino acids. V lost 3 bases and J lost 7; bases outside the gene matches: 6. CDR3 in DNA: TGCGCCAGCAGCCATGAGGGACTAATAAATGAGCAGTTCTTC. Translating gives CASSHEGLINEQFF.

This clonotype was detected ten times or more. V usage is TRBV4-1 and J usage is TRBJ1-1, with D perhaps matching TRBD1 (5 bases). Germline assignment: CDR1 MGHRA and CDR2 YSYEKL. The CDR3 totals 15 residues. V gave up 2 bases and J gave up 2 bases, with 12 bases separating them. The CDR3 nucleotides are TGCGCCAGCAGCCAAATTCAGGGAATAAACACTGAAGCTTTCTTT. This translates into CASSQIQGINTEAFF.

This clonotype was picked up many times. The V and J genes are TRBV7-9 and TRBJ2-6; 8 bases align to TRBD1. CDR3 length: 18 residues. Germline-derived CDR1 and CDR2 are SEHNR and FQNEAQ (reference sequence). V lost 7 bases, J lost 0 bases, and 11 bases stayed unmatched. DNA of the CDR3: TGTGCCAGCACCAAACTCGGGACAGGCATCTCTGGGGCCAACGTCCTGACTTTC. Protein: CASTKLGTGISGANVLTF.

The gene calls are TRBV25-1 and TRBJ2-7; D ambiguous. CDR1 MGHDK and CDR2 SYGVNS come from the germline V gene. Trimming cost V 3 bases and J 0 bases, with 18 bases left between them. The CDR3 consists of 17 residues. As DNA, the CDR3 is TGTGCCAGCAGTGACTCCACCACAGACGGTTTCTCCTACGAGCAGTACTTC. Translated: CASSDSTTDGFSYEQYF.

This clonotype was found many times. The chain joins TRBV7-9 to TRBJ2-3, with 9 bases fitting TRBD2. Germline CDR1 SEHNR, CDR2 FQNEAQ (reference sequence). CDR3 length: 16 amino acids. Germline trimming cut 5 bases from V and 5 bases from J; bases unmatched to any gene: 11. CDR3 nucleotide sequence: TGTGCCAGCAGCCCCCGAGTAGCGGGAGTTGAAGATACGCAGTATTTT. It translates to CASSPRVAGVEDTQYF.

Many counts were recorded for this clonotype. The V gene is TRBV10-3, the J gene TRBJ2-7, with a tentative D call TRBD2 (5 bases). This CDR3 contains 15 residues. V lost 2 bases, J lost 2 bases, and 13 bases lay in between. Germline V gene lookup returns CDR1 ENHRY and CDR2 SYGVKD. The CDR3 sequence: CAISEEGRAPYEQYF. Written as DNA, the CDR3 is TGTGCCATCAGTGAGGAGGGTCGGGCCCCCTACGAGCAGTACTTC.

This clonotype has only a few counts. The chain carries TRBV27 and TRBJ2-7; 9 nucleotides match TRBD1. The V segment lost 0 bases and the J segment 3 bases; nucleotides outside the gene matches: 0. Germline loops: CDR1 MNHEY, CDR2 SMNVEV (reference sequence). The CDR3 runs to 14 residues. The CDR3 bases are TGTGCCAGCAGTTTATCGACAGGGGGCTACGAGCAGTACTTC. It yields the protein CASSLSTGGYEQYF.

This chain connects TRBV28 to TRBJ2-1, with D maybe TRBD2 (7 bases). Trimming cost V 6 bases and J 0 bases, with 18 bases left between them. Germline CDR1 and CDR2: MDHEN and SYDVKM. The CDR3 sequence is 17 residues long. CDR3 bases: TGTGCCAGCAGCGGGGGGAGGGGGGGCGCCTCCTACAATGAGCAGTTCTTC. The encoded protein is CASSGGRGGASYNEQFF. Combining the CDR3 with reference TRBV28 and TRBJ2-1 gives the whole variable domain DVKVTQSSRYLVKRTGEKVFLECVQDMDHENMFWYRQDPGLGLRLIYFSYDVKMKEKGDIPEGYSVSREKKERFSLILESASTNQTSMYLCASSGGRGGASYNEQFFGPGTRLTVL.

In its sample, this clonotype was seen many times. The chain recombines TRBV7-9 with TRBJ1-4, with D possibly being TRBD1 (6 bases). Deletions cut 4 bases from V and 3 bases from J, with 15 bases between. Germline V CDR1 and CDR2: SEHNR, FQNEAQ (reference sequence). The CDR3 totals 16 residues. CDR3 protein: CASSSMGGQANEKLFF. CDR3 nucleotides: TGTGCCAGCAGCTCGATGGGGGGCCAGGCTAATGAAAAACTGTTTTTT.

This rearrangement joins TRBV4-2 to TRBJ2-7; 9 bases match TRBD2. The trim removed 2 bases at V and 3 bases at J, leaving 11 bases unmatched. This CDR3 contains 17 residues. Germline CDR1 and CDR2: LGHNA and YNFKEQ. The CDR3 region has the DNA TGTGCCAGCAGCCAAACCGAGGGGCTAGCGGGGATCTACGAGCAGTACTTC. As protein: CASSQTEGLAGIYEQYF.

This clonotype occurred a few times. The gene calls are TRBV19 and TRBJ2-7; perhaps TRBD1 as D (6 bases). V lost 2 bases to trimming and J lost 2 bases, with 13 bases between them. Germline values: CDR1 LNHDA, CDR2 SQIVND (reference sequence). The length of the CDR3 is 15 residues. CDR3 sequence: CASSIQSGQPYEQYF. As DNA, the CDR3 is TGTGCCAGTAGTATACAGTCCGGACAGCCCTACGAGCAGTACTTC.

The chain has TRBV28 and TRBJ2-1, with D hard to call. Germline CDR1 is MDHEN and CDR2 is SYDVKM. The ends were cut back, 5 bases at V and 0 bases at J, with 17 bases in the middle. The CDR3 runs 17 residues. The DNA of the CDR3 is TGTGCCAGCAGTCCGCGACCCCAACCGCGCTCCTACAATGAGCAGTTCTTC. Protein: CASSPRPQPRSYNEQFF.

The chain recombines TRBV7-3 with TRBJ1-1, with D perhaps TRBD1 (5 bases). The CDR3 is 13 amino acids. CDR1 is SGHTA and CDR2 is FQGTGA in the germline V gene. V was clipped by 4 bases and J by 10 bases, with 16 bases between them. The CDR3 reads CASSSSGPRGAFF. The CDR3 region has the DNA TGTGCCAGCAGCTCATCGGGGCCGAGGGGAGCTTTCTTT. The full variable domain, completed using reference TRBV7-3 and TRBJ1-1, is GAGVSQTPSNKVTEKGKYVELRCDPISGHTALYWYRQSLGQGPEFLIYFQGTGAADDSGLPNDRFFAVRPEGSVSTLKIQRTERGDSAVYLCASSSSGPRGAFFGQGTRLTVV.

This clonotype was observed many times. This chain links TRBV7-2 with TRBJ2-3; 7 bases fit TRBD2. In germline, CDR1 is SGHTA, CDR2 FQGNSA. The CDR3 contains 16 residues. V lost 2 bases to trimming and J lost 0 bases; unmatched junction nucleotides: 5. The CDR3 region is CASSLSGTTSTDTQYF. DNA for the CDR3: TGTGCCAGCAGCTTAAGCGGGACCACTAGCACAGATACGCAGTATTTT.